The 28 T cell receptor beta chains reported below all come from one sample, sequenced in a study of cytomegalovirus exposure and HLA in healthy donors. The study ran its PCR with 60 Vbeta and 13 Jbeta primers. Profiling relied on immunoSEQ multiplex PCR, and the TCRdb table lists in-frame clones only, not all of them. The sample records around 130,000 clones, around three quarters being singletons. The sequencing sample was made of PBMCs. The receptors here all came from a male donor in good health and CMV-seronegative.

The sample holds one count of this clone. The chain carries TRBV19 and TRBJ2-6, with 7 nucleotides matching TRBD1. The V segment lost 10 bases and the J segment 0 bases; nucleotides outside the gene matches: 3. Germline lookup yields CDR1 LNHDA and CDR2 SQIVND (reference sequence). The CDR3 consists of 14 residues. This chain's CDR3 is CATGQPSGANVLTF. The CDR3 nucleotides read TGTGCCACGGGACAGCCCTCTGGGGCCAACGTCCTGACTTTC.

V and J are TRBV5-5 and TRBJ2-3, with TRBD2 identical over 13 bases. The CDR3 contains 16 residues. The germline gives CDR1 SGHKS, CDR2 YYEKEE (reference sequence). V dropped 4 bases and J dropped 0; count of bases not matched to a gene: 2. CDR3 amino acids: CASSRGLAGSTDTQYF. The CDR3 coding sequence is TGTGCCAGCAGCCGGGGACTAGCGGGGAGCACAGATACGCAGTATTTT.

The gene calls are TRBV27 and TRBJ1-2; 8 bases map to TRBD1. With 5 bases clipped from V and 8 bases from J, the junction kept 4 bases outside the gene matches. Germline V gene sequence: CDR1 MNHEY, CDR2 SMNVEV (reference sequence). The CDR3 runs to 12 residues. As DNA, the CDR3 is TGTGCCAGCAGTCCCAGGGGGCGGGGCTACACCTTC. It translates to CASSPRGRGYTF.

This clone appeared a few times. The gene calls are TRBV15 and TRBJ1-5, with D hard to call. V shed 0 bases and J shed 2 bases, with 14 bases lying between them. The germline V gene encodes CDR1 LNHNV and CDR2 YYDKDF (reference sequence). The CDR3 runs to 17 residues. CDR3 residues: CATSRDDRGEGNQPQHF. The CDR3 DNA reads TGTGCCACCAGCAGAGATGATCGCGGTGAGGGCAATCAGCCCCAGCATTTT.

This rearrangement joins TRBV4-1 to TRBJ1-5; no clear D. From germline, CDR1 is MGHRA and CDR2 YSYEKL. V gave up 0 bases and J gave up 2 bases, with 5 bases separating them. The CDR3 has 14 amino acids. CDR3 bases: TGCGCCAGCAGCCAAGATCGCGGCAATCAGCCCCAGCATTTT. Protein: CASSQDRGNQPQHF.

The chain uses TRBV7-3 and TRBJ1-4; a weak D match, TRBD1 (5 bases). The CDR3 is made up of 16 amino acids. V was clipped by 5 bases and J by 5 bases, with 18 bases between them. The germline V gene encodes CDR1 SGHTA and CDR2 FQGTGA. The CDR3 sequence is CASSLTRGSGNEKLFF. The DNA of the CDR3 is TGTGCCAGCAGCCTGACGCGGGGCAGTGGGAATGAAAAACTGTTTTTT.

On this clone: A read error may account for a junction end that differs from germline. Written as DNA, the CDR3 is TGTGCCAGCTCACCGGACTTTCGCACAGATATGCAGTATTTT. Amino acids: CASSPDFRTDMQYF. The chain has TRBV18 and TRBJ2-3; possibly TRBD2 for D (5 bases). CDR1 and CDR2 (germline): KGHSH, LQKENI. The CDR3 consists of 14 residues.

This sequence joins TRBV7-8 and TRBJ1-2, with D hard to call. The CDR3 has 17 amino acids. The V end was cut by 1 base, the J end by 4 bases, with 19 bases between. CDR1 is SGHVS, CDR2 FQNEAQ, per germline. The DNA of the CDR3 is TGTGCCAGCAGCTTAGAGCGACTGCCGTACCCCTCCTATGGCTACACCTTC. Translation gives CASSLERLPYPSYGYTF. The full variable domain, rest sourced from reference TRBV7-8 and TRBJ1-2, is GAGVSQSPRYKVAKRGQDVALRCDPISGHVSLFWYQQALGQGPEFLTYFQNEAQLDKSGLPSDRFFAERPEGSVSTLKIQRTQQEDSAVYLCASSLERLPYPSYGYTFGSGTRLTVV.

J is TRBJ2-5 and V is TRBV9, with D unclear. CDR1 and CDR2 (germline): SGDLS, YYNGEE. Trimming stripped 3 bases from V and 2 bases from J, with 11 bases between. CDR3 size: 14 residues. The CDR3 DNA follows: TGTGCCAGCAGCGGTAGACATTTTCAAGAGACCCAGTACTTC. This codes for CASSGRHFQETQYF.

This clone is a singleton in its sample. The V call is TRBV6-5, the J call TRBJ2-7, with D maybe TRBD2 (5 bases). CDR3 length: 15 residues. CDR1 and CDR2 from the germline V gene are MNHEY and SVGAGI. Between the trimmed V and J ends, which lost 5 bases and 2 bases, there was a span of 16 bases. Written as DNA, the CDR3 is TGTGCCAGCAGTGACTATTCCAGAACTACCTACGAGCAGTACTTC. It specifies CASSDYSRTTYEQYF.

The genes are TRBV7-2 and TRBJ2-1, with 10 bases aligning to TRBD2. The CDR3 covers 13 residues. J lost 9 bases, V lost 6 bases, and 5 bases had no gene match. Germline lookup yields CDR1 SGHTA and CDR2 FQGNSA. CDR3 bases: TGTGCCAGCAGGAAAGCGGGGGGGGCTGAGCAGTTCTTC. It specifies CASRKAGGAEQFF.

Here the CDR3 reads CASSLETGRSTDTQYF. The CDR3, as DNA: TGTGCCAGCAGCTTAGAGACGGGGAGGAGCACAGATACGCAGTATTTT. The chain recombines TRBV11-3 with TRBJ2-3; D possibly corresponds to TRBD2 (6 bases). Trimming left V 0 bases short and J 0 bases short, with 10 bases between. Germline V gene lookup returns CDR1 SGHNT and CDR2 YENEEA. The CDR3 runs to 16 residues.

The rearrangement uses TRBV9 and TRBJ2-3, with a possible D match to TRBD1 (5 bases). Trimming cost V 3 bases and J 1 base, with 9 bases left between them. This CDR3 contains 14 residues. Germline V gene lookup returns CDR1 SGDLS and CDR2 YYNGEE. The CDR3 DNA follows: TGTGCCAGCAGCGGTGGCAGGGGCACAGATACGCAGTATTTT. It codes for CASSGGRGTDTQYF.

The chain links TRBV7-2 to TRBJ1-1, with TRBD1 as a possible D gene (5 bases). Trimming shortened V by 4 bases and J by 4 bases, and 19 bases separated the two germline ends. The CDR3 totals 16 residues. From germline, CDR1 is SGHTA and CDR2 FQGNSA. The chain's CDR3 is CASSSRLSGMPTEAFF. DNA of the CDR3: TGTGCCAGCAGCTCACGTCTTTCAGGGATGCCCACTGAAGCTTTCTTT.

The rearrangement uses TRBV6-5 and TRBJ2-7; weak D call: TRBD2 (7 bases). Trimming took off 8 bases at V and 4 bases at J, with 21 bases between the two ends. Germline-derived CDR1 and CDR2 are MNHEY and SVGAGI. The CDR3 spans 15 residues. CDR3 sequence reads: CASGRRSGGGYEQYF. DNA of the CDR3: TGTGCCAGCGGGAGGCGGTCGGGGGGCGGATACGAGCAGTACTTC.

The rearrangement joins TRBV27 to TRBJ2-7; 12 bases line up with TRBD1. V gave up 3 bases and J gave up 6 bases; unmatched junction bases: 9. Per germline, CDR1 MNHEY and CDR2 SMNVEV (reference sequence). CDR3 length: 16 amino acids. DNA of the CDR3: TGTGCCAGCAGTTTCATCGGGGGGGACAGGGGGCGCGAGCAGTACTTC. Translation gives CASSFIGGDRGREQYF.

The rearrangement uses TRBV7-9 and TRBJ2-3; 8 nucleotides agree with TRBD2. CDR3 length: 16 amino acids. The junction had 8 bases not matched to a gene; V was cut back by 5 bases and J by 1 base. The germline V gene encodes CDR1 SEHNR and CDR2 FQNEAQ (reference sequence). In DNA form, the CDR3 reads TGTGCCAGCAGCCACCCAGCGGGGGCCGGCACAGATACGCAGTATTTT. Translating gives CASSHPAGAGTDTQYF.

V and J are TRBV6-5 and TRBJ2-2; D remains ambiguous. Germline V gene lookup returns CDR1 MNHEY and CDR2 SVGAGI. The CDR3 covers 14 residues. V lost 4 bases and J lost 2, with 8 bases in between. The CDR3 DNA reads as TGTGCCAGCAGTTCGCGGTCTAACACCGGGGAGCTGTTTTTT. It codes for CASSSRSNTGELFF.

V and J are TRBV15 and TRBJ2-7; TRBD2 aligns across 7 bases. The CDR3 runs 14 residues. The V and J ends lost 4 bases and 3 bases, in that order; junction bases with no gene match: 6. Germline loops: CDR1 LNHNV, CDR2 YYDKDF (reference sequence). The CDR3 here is CATSKDAGDYEQYF. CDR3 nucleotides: TGTGCCACCAGCAAGGACGCGGGGGACTACGAGCAGTACTTC.

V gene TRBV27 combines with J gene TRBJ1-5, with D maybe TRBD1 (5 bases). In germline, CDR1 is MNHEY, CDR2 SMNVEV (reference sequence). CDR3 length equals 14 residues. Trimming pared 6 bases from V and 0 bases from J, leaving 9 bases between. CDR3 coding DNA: TGTGCCAGCAGGCGGGACGTTAGCAATCAGCCCCAGCATTTT. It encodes CASRRDVSNQPQHF.

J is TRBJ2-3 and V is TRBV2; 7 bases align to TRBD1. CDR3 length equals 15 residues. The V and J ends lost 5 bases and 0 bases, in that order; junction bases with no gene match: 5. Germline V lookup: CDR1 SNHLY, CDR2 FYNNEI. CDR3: CASSYNRGSTDTQYF. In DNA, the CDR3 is TGTGCCAGCAGTTACAACAGGGGAAGCACAGATACGCAGTATTTT.

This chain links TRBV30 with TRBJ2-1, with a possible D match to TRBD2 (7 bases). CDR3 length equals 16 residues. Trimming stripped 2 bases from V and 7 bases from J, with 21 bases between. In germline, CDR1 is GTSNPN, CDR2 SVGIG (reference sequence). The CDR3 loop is CAWSRRSGGHLNEQFF. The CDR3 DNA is TGTGCCTGGAGTCGTCGTTCGGGGGGCCACTTAAATGAGCAGTTCTTC. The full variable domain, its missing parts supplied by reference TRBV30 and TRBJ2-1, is SQTIHQWPATLVQPVGSPLSLECTVEGTSNPNLYWYRQAAGRGLQLLFYSVGIGQISSEVPQNLSASRPQDRQFILSSKKLLLSDSGFYLCAWSRRSGGHLNEQFFGPGTRLTVL.

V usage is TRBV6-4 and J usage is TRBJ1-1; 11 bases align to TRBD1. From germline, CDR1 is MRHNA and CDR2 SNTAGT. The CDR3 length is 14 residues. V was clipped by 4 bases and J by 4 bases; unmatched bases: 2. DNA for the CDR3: TGTGCCAGCAGTGGGGGGACAGGGGGCACTGAAGCTTTCTTT. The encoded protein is CASSGGTGGTEAFF.

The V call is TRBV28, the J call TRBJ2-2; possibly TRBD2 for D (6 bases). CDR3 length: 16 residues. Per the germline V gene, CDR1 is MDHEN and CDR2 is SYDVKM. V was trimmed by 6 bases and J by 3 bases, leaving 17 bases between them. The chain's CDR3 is CASRIGGSGDTGELFF. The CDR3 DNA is TGTGCCAGCAGGATCGGAGGGAGTGGCGACACCGGGGAGCTGTTTTTT.

The CDR3 nucleotides read TGTGCCAGCAGCTGGGGACAGGATCAGCCCCAGCATTTT. Encoded protein: CASSWGQDQPQHF. This chain connects TRBV7-9 to TRBJ1-5, with 8 bases matching TRBD1. The length of the CDR3 is 13 residues. With V trimmed by 4 bases and J by 5 bases, 1 base remained unmatched. In germline, CDR1 is SEHNR, CDR2 FQNEAQ (reference sequence). Drawing the rest from reference TRBV7-9 and TRBJ1-5, the complete variable domain is DTGVSQNPRHKITKRGQNVTFRCDPISEHNRLYWYRQTLGQGPEFLTYFQNEAQLEKSRLLSDRFSAERPKGSFSTLEIQRTEQGDSAMYLCASSWGQDQPQHFGDGTRLSIL.

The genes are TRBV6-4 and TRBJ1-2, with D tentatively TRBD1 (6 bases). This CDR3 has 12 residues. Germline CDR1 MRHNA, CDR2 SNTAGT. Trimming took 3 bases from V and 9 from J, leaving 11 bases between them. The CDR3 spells CASSEDRRSYTF. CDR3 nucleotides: TGTGCCAGCAGTGAGGACAGACGTAGCTACACCTTC.

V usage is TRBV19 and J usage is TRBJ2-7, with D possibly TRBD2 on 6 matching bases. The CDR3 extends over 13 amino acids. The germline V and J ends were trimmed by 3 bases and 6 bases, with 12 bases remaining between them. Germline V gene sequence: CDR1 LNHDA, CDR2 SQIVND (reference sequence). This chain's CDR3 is CASSIRVAVEQYF. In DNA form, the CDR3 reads TGTGCCAGTAGTATCAGAGTAGCGGTCGAGCAGTACTTC. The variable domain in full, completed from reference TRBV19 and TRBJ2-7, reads DGGITQSPKYLFRKEGQNVTLSCEQNLNHDAMYWYRQDPGQGLRLIYYSQIVNDFQKGDIAEGYSVSREKKESFPLTVTSAQKNPTAFYLCASSIRVAVEQYFGPGTRLTVT.

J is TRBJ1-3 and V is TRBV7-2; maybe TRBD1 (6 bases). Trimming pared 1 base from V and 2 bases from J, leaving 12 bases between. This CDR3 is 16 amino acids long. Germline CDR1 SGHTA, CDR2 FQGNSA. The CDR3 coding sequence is TGTGCCAGCAGCTTAGTGGGGGCGAGGACTGGAAACACCATATATTTT. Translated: CASSLVGARTGNTIYF.